This TCR beta chain was sequenced in a study of early T cells in non-severe SARS-CoV-2 infection. Study at large: The chains were unpaired, and the sequenced material was bulk RNA from unsorted whole blood.

The V gene lost 1 base and the J gene lost 2 bases, with 9 bases spanning the gap. CDR1 and CDR2 (germline): MGHRA, YSYEKL. This CDR3 is 14 amino acids long. Regarding this clonotype: The antigen is unknown.

Unique molecular identifiers (one per individual cDNA molecule) were attached. One entry per CDR3 protein results from TCRdb running MiXCR on the 5' RACE reads. The profile covers tens of thousands of distinct CDR3 sequences, with about 16% appearing a single time and 12% taken by the ten largest. General study findings and limits: VDJdb matching skewed toward anti-spike CD8 responses, missing private and CD4 specificities.

The rearrangement joins TRBV4-1 to TRBJ2-7, with a weak D call TRBD1 (6 bases). Sequences were obtained from whole blood. This TCR was sampled from an adult who was a healthcare worker with PCR-confirmed SARS-CoV-2 infection or an uninfected control (not recorded which). CDR3 amino acids: CASSQAGQTYEQYF. The CDR3 region has the DNA TGCGCCAGCAGCCAAGCCGGACAGACCTACGAGCAGTACTTC.